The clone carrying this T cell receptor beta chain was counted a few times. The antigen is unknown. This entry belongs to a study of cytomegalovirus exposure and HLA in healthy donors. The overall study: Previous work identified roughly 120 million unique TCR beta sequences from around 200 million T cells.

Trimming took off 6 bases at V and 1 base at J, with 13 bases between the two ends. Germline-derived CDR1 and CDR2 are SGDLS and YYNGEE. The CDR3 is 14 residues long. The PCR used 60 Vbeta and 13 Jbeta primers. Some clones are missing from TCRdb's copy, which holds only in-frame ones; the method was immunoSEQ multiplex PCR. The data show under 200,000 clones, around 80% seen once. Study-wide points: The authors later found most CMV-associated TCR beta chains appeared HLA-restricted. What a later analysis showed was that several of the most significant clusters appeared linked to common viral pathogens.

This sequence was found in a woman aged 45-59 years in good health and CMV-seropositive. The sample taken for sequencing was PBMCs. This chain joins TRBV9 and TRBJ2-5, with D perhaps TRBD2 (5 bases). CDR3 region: CASTPGGIQETQYF. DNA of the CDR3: TGTGCCAGCACCCCAGGAGGTATCCAAGAGACCCAGTACTTC.